This is a list of T cell receptor beta chains from one sample in a study of CD8+ T cells in alopecia areata. Assay used: immunoSEQ multiplex PCR; TCRdb lists only in-frame clones, some missing. The profile shows about 190,000 clones, roughly 60% of them singletons. The sequencing used CD4+ T cells sorted from blood, collected at week 24, from a patient treated with tofacitinib. These receptors all stem from a human donor with alopecia areata. The CDR3 runs from the conserved cysteine through the conserved F or W. D genes are given only for firm matches. Only part of the rows carry a size: once, few, many, or a class if the clone is expanded.

d_gene: -; j_gene: TRBJ1-1; v_gene: TRBV5-1; abundance: -; CDR3nt: TGCGCCAGCAGCCCTCCGACAGCTCCCCTGAACACTGAAGCTTTCTTT; CDR3aa: CASSPPTAPLNTEAFF
d_gene: TRBD1; j_gene: TRBJ1-5; v_gene: TRBV30; abundance: few; CDR3nt: TGTGCCTGGAGCGCCCTGGGACAGGGAGGTCAGCCCCAGCATTTT; CDR3aa: CAWSALGQGGQPQHF
d_gene: -; j_gene: TRBJ2-3; v_gene: TRBV29-1; abundance: -; CDR3nt: TGCAGCGTTGATATGTCGGACTTAGATACGCAGTATTTT; CDR3aa: CSVDMSDLDTQYF
d_gene: -; j_gene: TRBJ2-7; v_gene: TRBV27; abundance: -; CDR3nt: TGTGCCAGCAACTCTCAGGGGAGAAACGAGCAGTACTTC; CDR3aa: CASNSQGRNEQYF
d_gene: TRBD1; j_gene: TRBJ1-2; v_gene: TRBV5-1; abundance: -; CDR3nt: TGCGCCAGCAGCTTGGGGGACAGCCCCTATGGCTACACCTTC; CDR3aa: CASSLGDSPYGYTF
d_gene: -; j_gene: TRBJ1-2; v_gene: TRBV5-1; abundance: -; CDR3nt: TGCGCCAGCAGCTTGTGGGGTGAGGACTATGGCTACACCTTC; CDR3aa: CASSLWGEDYGYTF
d_gene: -; j_gene: TRBJ2-7; v_gene: TRBV20-1; abundance: -; CDR3nt: TGCAGTGCTAGCTCCGTTCAGCAGTACTTC; CDR3aa: CSASSVQQYF
d_gene: -; j_gene: TRBJ1-1; v_gene: TRBV29-1; abundance: -; CDR3nt: TGCAGCGTCCAACAGAAACTGAACACTGAAGCTTTCTTT; CDR3aa: CSVQQKLNTEAFF
d_gene: -; j_gene: TRBJ1-1; v_gene: TRBV9; abundance: few; CDR3nt: TGTGCCAGCAGCGTAGGATTGTCGGCTGAAGCTTTCTTT; CDR3aa: CASSVGLSAEAFF
d_gene: -; j_gene: TRBJ2-6; v_gene: TRBV19; abundance: -; CDR3nt: TGTGCCAGTAGTTCAAGATCCACTGGGGCCAACGTCCTGACTTTC; CDR3aa: CASSSRSTGANVLTF
d_gene: -; j_gene: TRBJ2-1; v_gene: TRBV4-2; abundance: -; CDR3nt: TGTGCCAGCACCCCGGTAGGTTACAATGAGCAGTTCTTC; CDR3aa: CASTPVGYNEQFF
d_gene: TRBD2; j_gene: TRBJ2-5; v_gene: TRBV7-9; abundance: -; CDR3nt: TGTGCCAGCAGCTTAGTGCTAGCGGGGGGTCAAGAGACCCAGTACTTC; CDR3aa: CASSLVLAGGQETQYF
d_gene: TRBD1; j_gene: TRBJ2-3; v_gene: TRBV7-6; abundance: -; CDR3nt: TGTGCCAGCAGCTCAGGACAGGGAGAACCCACAGATACGCAGTATTTT; CDR3aa: CASSSGQGEPTDTQYF
d_gene: -; j_gene: TRBJ1-2; v_gene: TRBV6-5; abundance: -; CDR3nt: TGTGCCAGCAGTCTTTACCGGGACACAAGCTACACCTTC; CDR3aa: CASSLYRDTSYTF
d_gene: -; j_gene: TRBJ2-3; v_gene: TRBV29-1; abundance: -; CDR3nt: TGCAGCGTTGGGGGGCGGAGCACAGATACGCAGTATTTT; CDR3aa: CSVGGRSTDTQYF
d_gene: TRBD2; j_gene: TRBJ2-3; v_gene: TRBV29-1; abundance: -; CDR3nt: TGCAGCGTTGTTGCGGGGGTCGGCACAGATACGCAGTATTTT; CDR3aa: CSVVAGVGTDTQYF